The 11 T cell receptor beta chains below come from one sample, sequenced in a study of regulatory T cells in long-lasting Graves disease. Time point indicated: persistent/refractory GD, antithyroid drugs over 5 years with positive TRAb. The TCR library was made from RNA extracted from PBMCs. Arm-PCR of CDR3 regions with iRepertoire HTBI primers generated TCR beta libraries. Using its own MiXCR run on the multiplex PCR reads, TCRdb lists one record per CDR3 protein. Of 300,000 to 500,000 distinct CDR3 sequences in the sample, more than 20% were seen once. The source was peripheral blood mononuclear cells (PBMCs), collected when the disease was refractory, from a patient treated with antithyroid drugs. The receptors here all came from a female donor with Graves disease.

This clonotype was counted a few times. The chain has TRBV5-6 and TRBJ1-1; TRBD1 matches 7 bases. The germline gives CDR1 SGHDT, CDR2 YYEEEE. This CDR3 spans 16 amino acids. V dropped 0 bases and J dropped 5; count of bases not matched to a gene: 10. The CDR3 DNA follows: TGTGCCAGCAGCTTGGAGTTTCAGCGGGACAGAACTGAAGCTTTCTTT. Encoded protein: CASSLEFQRDRTEAFF. Drawing the rest from reference TRBV5-6 and TRBJ1-1, the complete variable domain is DAGVTQSPTHLIKTRGQQVTLRCSPKSGHDTVSWYQQALGQGPQFIFQYYEEEERQRGNFPDRFSGHQFPNYSSELNVNALLLGDSALYLCASSLEFQRDRTEAFFGQGTRLTVV.

This clonotype has more than one count but fewer than ten. V and J are TRBV27 and TRBJ2-7; a weak D match, TRBD2 (5 bases). Trimming shortened V by 4 bases and J by 3 bases, and 10 bases separated the two germline ends. The CDR3 loop spans 13 amino acids. CDR1 is MNHEY and CDR2 is SMNVEV in the germline V gene (reference sequence). As DNA, the CDR3 is TGTGCCAGCAGTTCAAGCGGTATCTACGAGCAGTACTTC. This codes for CASSSSGIYEQYF.

The chain combines TRBV7-2 with TRBJ2-1; 13 positions agree with TRBD2. Germline V gene sequence: CDR1 SGHTA, CDR2 FQGNSA. The CDR3 length is 15 residues. Germline trimming cut 3 bases from V and 8 bases from J; bases unmatched to any gene: 4. This CDR3 is CASSFGLAGVYEQFF. The CDR3 DNA is TGTGCCAGCAGCTTTGGACTAGCGGGAGTGTATGAGCAGTTCTTC.

In this sample, this clonotype turned up a few times. This rearrangement joins TRBV18 to TRBJ2-5, with a tentative D call TRBD2 (6 bases). Trimming took off 3 bases at V and 4 bases at J, with 15 bases between the two ends. The germline V gene encodes CDR1 KGHSH and CDR2 LQKENI. This CDR3 has 15 residues. The CDR3 DNA reads as TGTGCCAGCTCACCCGGGCTGGACTACCGAGAGACCCAGTACTTC. Its translation: CASSPGLDYRETQYF. Filled out from reference TRBV18 and TRBJ2-5, the complete variable domain reads NAGVMQNPRHLVRRRGQEARLRCSPMKGHSHVYWYRQLPEEGLKFMVYLQKENIIDESGMPKERFSAEFPKEGPSILRIQQVVRGDSAAYFCASSPGLDYRETQYFGPGTRLLVL.

The CDR3 sequence: CAISESNHEQYF. In DNA, the CDR3 is TGTGCCATCAGTGAGTCGAATCACGAGCAGTACTTC. The rearrangement joins TRBV10-3 to TRBJ2-7; D is uncertain. The V and J ends lost 0 bases and 5 bases respectively, with 5 bases between them. CDR1 and CDR2 from the germline V gene are ENHRY and SYGVKD. CDR3 length equals 12 residues.

The sample holds many counts of this clonotype. The V call is TRBV11-2, the J call TRBJ2-7; perhaps TRBD1 as D (5 bases). There are 14 residues in the CDR3. Germline lookup yields CDR1 SGHAT and CDR2 FQNNGV. Trimming took 3 bases from V and 5 from J, leaving 14 bases between them. CDR3 region: CASSLDIGMNEQYF. CDR3 coding DNA: TGTGCCAGCAGCTTGGACATAGGGATGAACGAGCAGTACTTC. Complete variable domain (other parts from reference TRBV11-2 and TRBJ2-7): EAGVAQSPRYKIIEKRQSVAFWCNPISGHATLYWYQQILGQGPKLLIQFQNNGVVDDSQLPKDRFSAERLKGVDSTLKIQPAKLEDSAVYLCASSLDIGMNEQYFGPGTRLTVT.

In this sample, this clonotype turned up a few times. The chain is built from TRBV20-1 and TRBJ2-2; D remains unclear. In germline, CDR1 is DFQATT, CDR2 SNEGSKA (reference sequence). V gave up 3 bases and J gave up 1 base, with 12 bases separating them. The CDR3 length is 15 residues. CDR3 amino acids: CSARRPNGNTGELFF. DNA for the CDR3: TGCAGTGCTAGGCGACCCAATGGGAACACCGGGGAGCTGTTTTTT.

This clonotype was detected many times. The V call is TRBV7-2, the J call TRBJ1-2; 7 bases map to TRBD1. CDR1 is SGHTA, CDR2 FQGNSA, per germline. CDR3 size: 18 residues. Trimming at V came to 1 base and at J to 2 bases, leaving 13 bases not matched to a gene. This CDR3 is CASSLVPSRQGGNYGYTF. CDR3 sequence (DNA): TGTGCCAGCAGCTTAGTCCCCTCACGCCAGGGGGGGAACTATGGCTACACCTTC.

This clonotype is a singleton in its sample. Just one base apart from a much larger clone, this may be a read error. The chain has TRBV13 and TRBJ1-5; D gene ambiguous. This CDR3 spans 14 amino acids. Between the trimmed V and J ends, which lost 3 bases and 9 bases, there was a span of 15 bases. The germline CDR1 and CDR2 sequences are PRHDT and FYEKMQ (reference sequence). CDR3 region: CASSFGRLIRPQHF. In nucleotides, the CDR3 is TGTGCCAGCAGCTTTGGTCGATTGATTCGGCCCCAGCATTTT.

This clonotype was seen many times. The chain has TRBV28 and TRBJ1-1; tentative D call: TRBD1 (6 bases). Looked up from germline, CDR1 is MDHEN and CDR2 is SYDVKM. Trimming took off 5 bases at V and 7 bases at J, with 17 bases between the two ends. CDR3 length equals 14 residues. This CDR3 is CASSPIAGAFEAFF. The CDR3 DNA reads as TGTGCCAGCAGTCCTATAGCGGGGGCGTTTGAAGCTTTCTTT.

This clonotype has a count of ten or more. The chain employs TRBV6-1 and TRBJ2-7; 8 bases line up with TRBD2. The V gene end was trimmed by 8 bases and the J gene end by 6 bases; junction bases not matched to a gene: 15. This CDR3 has 15 amino acids. In germline, CDR1 is MNHNS, CDR2 SASEGT. CDR3 sequence reads: CASCRLIAGSAEQYF. CDR3 coding DNA: TGTGCCAGCTGCCGACTGATAGCGGGATCGGCCGAGCAGTACTTC.